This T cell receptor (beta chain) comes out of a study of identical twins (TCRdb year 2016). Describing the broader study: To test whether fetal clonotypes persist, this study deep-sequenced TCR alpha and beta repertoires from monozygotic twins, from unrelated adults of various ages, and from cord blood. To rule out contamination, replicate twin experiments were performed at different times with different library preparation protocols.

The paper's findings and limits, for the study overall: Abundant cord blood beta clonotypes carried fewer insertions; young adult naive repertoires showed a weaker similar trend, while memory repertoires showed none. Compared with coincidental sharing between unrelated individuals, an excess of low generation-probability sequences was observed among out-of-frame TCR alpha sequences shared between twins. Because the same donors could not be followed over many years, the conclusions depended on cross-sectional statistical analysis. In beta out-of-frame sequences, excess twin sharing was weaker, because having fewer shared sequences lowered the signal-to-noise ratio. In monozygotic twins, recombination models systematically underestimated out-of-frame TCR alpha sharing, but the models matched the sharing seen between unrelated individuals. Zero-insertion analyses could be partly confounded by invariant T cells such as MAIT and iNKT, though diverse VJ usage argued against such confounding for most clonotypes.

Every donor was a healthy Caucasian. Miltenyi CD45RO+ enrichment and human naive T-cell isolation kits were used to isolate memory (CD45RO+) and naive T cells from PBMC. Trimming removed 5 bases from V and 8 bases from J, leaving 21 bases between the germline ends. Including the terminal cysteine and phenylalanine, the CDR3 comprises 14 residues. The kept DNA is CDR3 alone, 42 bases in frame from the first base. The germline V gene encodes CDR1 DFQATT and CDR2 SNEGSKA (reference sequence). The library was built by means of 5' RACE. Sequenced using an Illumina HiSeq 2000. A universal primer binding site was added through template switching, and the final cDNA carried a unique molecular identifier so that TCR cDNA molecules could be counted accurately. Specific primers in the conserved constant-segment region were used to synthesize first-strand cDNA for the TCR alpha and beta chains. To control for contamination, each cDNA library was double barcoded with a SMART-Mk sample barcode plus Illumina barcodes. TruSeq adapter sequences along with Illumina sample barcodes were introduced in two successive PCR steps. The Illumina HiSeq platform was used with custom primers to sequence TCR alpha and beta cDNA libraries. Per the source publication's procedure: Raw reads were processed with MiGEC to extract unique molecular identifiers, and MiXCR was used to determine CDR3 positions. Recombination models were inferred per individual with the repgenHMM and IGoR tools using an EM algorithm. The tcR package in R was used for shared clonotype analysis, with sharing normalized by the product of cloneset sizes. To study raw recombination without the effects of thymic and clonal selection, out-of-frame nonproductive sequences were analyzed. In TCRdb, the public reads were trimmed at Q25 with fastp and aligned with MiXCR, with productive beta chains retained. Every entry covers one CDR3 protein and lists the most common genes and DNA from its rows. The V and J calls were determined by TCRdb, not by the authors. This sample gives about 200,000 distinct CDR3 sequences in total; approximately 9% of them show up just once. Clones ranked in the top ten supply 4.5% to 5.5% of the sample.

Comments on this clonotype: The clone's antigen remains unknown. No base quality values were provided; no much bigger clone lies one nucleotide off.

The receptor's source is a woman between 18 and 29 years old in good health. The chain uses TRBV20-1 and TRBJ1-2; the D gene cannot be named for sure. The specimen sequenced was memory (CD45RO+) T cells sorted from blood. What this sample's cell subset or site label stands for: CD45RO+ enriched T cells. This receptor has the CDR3 CSAPPQAGDWGYTF. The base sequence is TGCAGTGCTCCGCCCCAAGCCGGGGATTGGGGCTACACCTTC.